This TCR beta chain was sequenced for a study of early T cells in non-severe SARS-CoV-2 infection (dated by TCRdb to the early 2020s). Regarding the complete study: Bulk RNA from unsorted whole blood was used for TCR sequencing, so alpha and beta chains could not be paired. The paper as a whole reports these results and caveats: Matching against VDJdb was skewed toward anti-spike CD8 responses, likely underestimated virus-specific expansions, and missed private and CD4 specificities.

The germline V gene (reference sequence) supplies CDR1 LNHNV and CDR2 YYDKDF. Trimming removed 7 bases from V and 1 base from J; the gene matches leave 1 base unexplained. The CDR3 sequence holds 13 residues, the cysteine and phenylalanine included. The CDR3 DNA has 39 bases and is translated from base 1. Library preparation used 5' RACE. The sequencer listed for this sample is NextSeq 500. The TCR library protocol attached unique molecular identifiers to individual cDNA molecules to correct for sequencing error and PCR bias. Both TCR alpha and beta chains were sequenced, and tight co-correlation was observed between alpha and beta sequence abundances in each sample. Under the source paper's analysis protocol: Decombinator V4 was used to annotate TCR sequences for V gene, J gene and CDR3. Expanded TCRs were defined as changing significantly between any two time points under a Poisson model with p below 0.0001. TCR abundances were normalised to the total number of TCRs sequenced in each sample and reported as counts per million. TRAV1-2 paired with TRAJ12, TRAJ20 or TRAJ33 defined MAIT TCRs, while TRAV10 paired with TRAJ18 defined iNKT TCRs. VDJdb, accessed 1 November 2021, was searched for CMV, EBV and SARS-CoV-2 annotated TCRs, excluding TCRs annotated for multiple antigens. TCRdb trimmed public reads at Q25 via fastp, called clones via MiXCR and kept in-frame beta chains. Every CDR3 protein is listed once, alongside the most common genes and DNA of its rows. The V and J calls here are based on TCRdb, not the publication. A total of some 81,000 distinct CDR3 sequences appear in this sample, 8.5% to 10% of them only once. The leading ten clones occupy roughly 4.8% of the sample.

The study was a case-control design nested within a healthcare worker cohort in London, UK, with weekly nasopharyngeal swab PCR tests and blood sampling. Healthcare workers were enrolled in the week of the UK lockdown, from 23 to 31 March 2020, and were followed every week for up to about 15 weeks. Points on this clonotype: No antigen is known for it. No per-base quality is available; no much larger clone lies one base away.

The V gene is TRBV15 and the J gene is TRBJ2-7; a stretch of 10 junction bases matches TRBD2. The sequenced sample consisted of whole blood. The clonotype was recovered from an adult who was a healthcare worker with PCR-confirmed SARS-CoV-2 infection or an uninfected control (not recorded which). The CDR3 reads CATKLAGSYEQYF. The base sequence is TGTGCCACCAAACTAGCGGGATCCTACGAGCAGTACTTC.